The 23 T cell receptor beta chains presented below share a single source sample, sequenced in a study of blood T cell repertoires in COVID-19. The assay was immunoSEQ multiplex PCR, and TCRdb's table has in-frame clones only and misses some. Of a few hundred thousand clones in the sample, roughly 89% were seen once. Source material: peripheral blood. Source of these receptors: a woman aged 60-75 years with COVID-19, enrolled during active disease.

The CDR3 coding sequence is TGCGCCAGCAGCCAAGAGAGTGAGGGGGCCCGGGCGGGAGGCTACACCTTC. Residues: CASSQESEGARAGGYTF. J is TRBJ1-2 and V is TRBV4-1; 7 bases are shared with TRBD1. This CDR3 comprises 17 residues. The V segment lost 0 bases and the J segment 8 bases; nucleotides outside the gene matches: 15. CDR1 is MGHRA and CDR2 is YSYEKL in the germline V gene.

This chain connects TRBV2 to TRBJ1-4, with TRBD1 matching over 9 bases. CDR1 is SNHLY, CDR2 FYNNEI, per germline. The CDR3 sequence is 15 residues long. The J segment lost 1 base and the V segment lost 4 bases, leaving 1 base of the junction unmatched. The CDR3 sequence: CASSADRGTNEKLFF. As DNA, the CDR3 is TGTGCCAGCAGTGCGGACAGGGGAACTAATGAAAAACTGTTTTTT. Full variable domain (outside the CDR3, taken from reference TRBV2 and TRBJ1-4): EPEVTQTPSHQVTQMGQEVILRCVPISNHLYFYWYRQILGQKVEFLVSFYNNEISEKSEIFDDQFSVERPDGSNFTLKIRSTKLEDSAMYFCASSADRGTNEKLFFGSGTQLSVL.

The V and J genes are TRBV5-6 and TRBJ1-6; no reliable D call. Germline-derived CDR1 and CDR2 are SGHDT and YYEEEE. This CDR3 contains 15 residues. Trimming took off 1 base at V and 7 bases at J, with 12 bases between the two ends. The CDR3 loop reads CASSLFLAGNSPLHF. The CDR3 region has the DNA TGTGCCAGCAGCTTGTTTCTAGCGGGGAATTCACCCCTCCACTTT.

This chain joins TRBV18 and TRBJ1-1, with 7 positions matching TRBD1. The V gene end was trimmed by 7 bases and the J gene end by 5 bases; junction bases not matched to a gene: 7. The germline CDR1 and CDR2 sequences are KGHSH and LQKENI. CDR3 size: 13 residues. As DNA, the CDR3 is TGTGCCAGCTTAGCGACAGGGAGGACTGAAGCTTTCTTT. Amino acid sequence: CASLATGRTEAFF.

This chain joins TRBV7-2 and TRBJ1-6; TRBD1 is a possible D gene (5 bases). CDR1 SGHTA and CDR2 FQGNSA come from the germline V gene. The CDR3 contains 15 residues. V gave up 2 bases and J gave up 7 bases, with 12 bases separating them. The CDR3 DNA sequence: TGTGCCAGCAGCTTAAACTCAGGGTCCAATTCACCCCTCCACTTT. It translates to CASSLNSGSNSPLHF.

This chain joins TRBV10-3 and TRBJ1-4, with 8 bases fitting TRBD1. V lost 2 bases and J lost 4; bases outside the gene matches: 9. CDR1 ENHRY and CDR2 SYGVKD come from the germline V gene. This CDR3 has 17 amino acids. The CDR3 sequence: CAISEPGQGEVNEKLFF. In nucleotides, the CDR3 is TGTGCCATCAGTGAGCCCGGACAGGGCGAAGTTAATGAAAAACTGTTTTTT.

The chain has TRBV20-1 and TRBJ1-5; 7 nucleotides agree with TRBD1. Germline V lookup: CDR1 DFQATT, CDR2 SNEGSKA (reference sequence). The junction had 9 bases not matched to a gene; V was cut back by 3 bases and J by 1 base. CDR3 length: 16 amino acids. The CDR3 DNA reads TGCAGTGCTAGTTATAACAGGGGACCCAGCAATCAGCCCCAGCATTTT. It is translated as CSASYNRGPSNQPQHF.

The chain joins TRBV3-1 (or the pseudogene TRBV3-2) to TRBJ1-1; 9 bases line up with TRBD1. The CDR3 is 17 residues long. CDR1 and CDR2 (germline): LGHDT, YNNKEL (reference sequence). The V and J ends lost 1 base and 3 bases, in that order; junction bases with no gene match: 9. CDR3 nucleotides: TGTGCCAGCAGCCAAGCCCTAGGACAGGGGAGGTACACTGAAGCTTTCTTT. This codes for CASSQALGQGRYTEAFF.

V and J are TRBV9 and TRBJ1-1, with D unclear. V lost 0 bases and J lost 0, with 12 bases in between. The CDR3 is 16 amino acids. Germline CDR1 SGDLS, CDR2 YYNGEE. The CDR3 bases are TGTGCCAGCAGCGTAGAGTTCGGTCCAATGAACACTGAAGCTTTCTTT. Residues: CASSVEFGPMNTEAFF.

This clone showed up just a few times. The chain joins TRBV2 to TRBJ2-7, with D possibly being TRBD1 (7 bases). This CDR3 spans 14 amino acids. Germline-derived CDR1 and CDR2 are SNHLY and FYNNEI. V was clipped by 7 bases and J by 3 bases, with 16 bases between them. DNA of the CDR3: TGTGCCAGCACTGCGGGACAGAGAAGCTACGAGCAGTACTTC. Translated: CASTAGQRSYEQYF.

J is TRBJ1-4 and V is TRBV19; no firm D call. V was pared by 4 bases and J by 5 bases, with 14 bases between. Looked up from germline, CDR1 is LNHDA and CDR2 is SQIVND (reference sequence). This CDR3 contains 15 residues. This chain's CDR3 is CASSTTTVRNEKLFF. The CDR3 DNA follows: TGTGCCAGTAGTACAACCACAGTGAGAAATGAAAAACTGTTTTTT.

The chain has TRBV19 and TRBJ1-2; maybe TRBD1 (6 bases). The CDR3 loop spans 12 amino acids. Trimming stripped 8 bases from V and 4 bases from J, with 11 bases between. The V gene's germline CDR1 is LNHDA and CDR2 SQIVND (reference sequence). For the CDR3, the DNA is TGTGCCAGTTGGGGGACACTCTATGGCTACACCTTC. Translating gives CASWGTLYGYTF.

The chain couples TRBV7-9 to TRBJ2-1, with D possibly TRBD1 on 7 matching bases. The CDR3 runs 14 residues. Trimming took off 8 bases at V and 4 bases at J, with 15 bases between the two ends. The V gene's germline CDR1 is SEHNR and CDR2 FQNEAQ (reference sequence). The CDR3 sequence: CASEGQRVYNEQFF. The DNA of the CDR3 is TGTGCCAGCGAGGGACAGCGGGTTTACAATGAGCAGTTCTTC.

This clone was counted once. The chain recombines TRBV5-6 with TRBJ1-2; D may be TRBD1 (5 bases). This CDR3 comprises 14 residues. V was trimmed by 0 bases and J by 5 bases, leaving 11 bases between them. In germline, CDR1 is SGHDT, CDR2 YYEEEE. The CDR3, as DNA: TGTGCCAGCAGCTTGGCCGTCAGGGTATATGGCTACACCTTC. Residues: CASSLAVRVYGYTF.

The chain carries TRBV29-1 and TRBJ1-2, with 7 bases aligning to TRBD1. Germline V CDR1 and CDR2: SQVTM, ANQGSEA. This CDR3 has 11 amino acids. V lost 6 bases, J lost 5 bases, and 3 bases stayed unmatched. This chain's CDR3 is CSVPGGYGYTF. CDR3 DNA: TGCAGCGTCCCAGGGGGGTATGGCTACACCTTC.

CDR3 coding DNA: TGTGCCAGCAGCTTAAACAGGGCTGGCAATGAGCAGTTCTTC. Translating gives CASSLNRAGNEQFF. V gene TRBV7-2 combines with J gene TRBJ2-1; tentative D call: TRBD1 (6 bases). V shed 2 bases and J shed 6 bases, with 11 bases lying between them. Germline CDR1 is SGHTA and CDR2 is FQGNSA. The CDR3 is made up of 14 amino acids.

CDR3 loop: CASRRADSRNTIYF. The CDR3 DNA reads TGTGCCAGTAGGCGAGCGGACAGCCGAAACACCATATATTTT. The chain is built from TRBV19 and TRBJ1-3; D perhaps matches TRBD1 (6 bases). The germline gives CDR1 LNHDA, CDR2 SQIVND (reference sequence). The V end lost 6 bases, the J end lost 5 bases, and 14 bases lay between the germline ends. The CDR3 length is 14 residues.

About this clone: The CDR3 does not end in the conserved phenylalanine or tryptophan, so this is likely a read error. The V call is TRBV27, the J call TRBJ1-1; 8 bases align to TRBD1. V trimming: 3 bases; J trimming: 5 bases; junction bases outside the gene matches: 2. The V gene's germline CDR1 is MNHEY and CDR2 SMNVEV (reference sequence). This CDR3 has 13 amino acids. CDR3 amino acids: CASSFRGRTEAFS. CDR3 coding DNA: TGTGCCAGCAGTTTCAGGGGGCGAACTGAAGCTTTCTCT.

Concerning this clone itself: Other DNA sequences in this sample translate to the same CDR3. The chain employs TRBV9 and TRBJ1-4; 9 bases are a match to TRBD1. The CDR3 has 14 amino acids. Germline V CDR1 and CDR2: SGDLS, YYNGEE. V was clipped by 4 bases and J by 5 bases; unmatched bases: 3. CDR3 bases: TGTGCCAGCAGCTCGGGGACAGGGAATGAAAAACTGTTTTTT. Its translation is CASSSGTGNEKLFF.

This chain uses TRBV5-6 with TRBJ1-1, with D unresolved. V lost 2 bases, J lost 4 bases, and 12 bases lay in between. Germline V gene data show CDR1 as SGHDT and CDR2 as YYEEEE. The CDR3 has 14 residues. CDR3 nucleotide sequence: TGTGCCAGCAGCTTCAACGAAGCAGGCACTGAAGCTTTCTTT. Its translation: CASSFNEAGTEAFF.

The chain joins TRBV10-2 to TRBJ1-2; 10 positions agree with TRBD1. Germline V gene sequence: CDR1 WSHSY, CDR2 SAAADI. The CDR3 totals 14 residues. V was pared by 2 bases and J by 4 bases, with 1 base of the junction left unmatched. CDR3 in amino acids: CASSEGQGGYGYTF. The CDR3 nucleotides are TGCGCCAGCAGTGAGGGACAGGGGGGCTATGGCTACACCTTC.

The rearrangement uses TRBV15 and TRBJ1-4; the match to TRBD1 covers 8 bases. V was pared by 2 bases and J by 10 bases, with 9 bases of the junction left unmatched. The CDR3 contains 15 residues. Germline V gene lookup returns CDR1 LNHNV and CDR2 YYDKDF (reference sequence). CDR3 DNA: TGTGCCACCAGCAGAAAAATCCCGGGACAGGCAAAACTGTTTTTT. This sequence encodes CATSRKIPGQAKLFF. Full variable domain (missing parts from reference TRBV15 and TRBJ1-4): DAMVIQNPRYQVTQFGKPVTLSCSQTLNHNVMYWYQQKSSQAPKLLFHYYDKDFNNEADTPDNFQSRRPNTSFCFLDIRSPGLGDTAMYLCATSRKIPGQAKLFFGSGTQLSVL.

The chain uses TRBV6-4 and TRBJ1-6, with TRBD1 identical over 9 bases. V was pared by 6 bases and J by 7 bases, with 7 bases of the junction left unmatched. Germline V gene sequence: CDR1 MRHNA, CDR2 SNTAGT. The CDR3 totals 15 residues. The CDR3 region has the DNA TGTGCCAGCAGCCTAGGACAGGGGAGCAATTCACCCCTCCACTTT. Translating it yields CASSLGQGSNSPLHF.